This TCR beta chain is from a study of tissue T cells after allogeneic stem cell transplantation. As for time point: mouse harvest day 14 after allogeneic transplant. Mouse grafts combined 10^7 T-cell-depleted bone marrow cells with 10^6 splenic CD5+ T cells. Tissues came from B6→BALB/c major-mismatch GVHD mice at day 7 or 14. Of note for this clone: Its cognate antigen is unknown. Mouse gene names apply.

Findings and caveats of the study: Anatomically similar tissues had similar TCR repertoires within each patient. Motif-based clustering found tissue-specific repertoire signatures shared across patients, though few clones were shared. The study did not identify alloreactive or antigen-specific tissue TCRs, and some clones might be persisting host cells.

Generated by immunoSEQ multiplex PCR, the TCRdb table keeps only in-frame clones and is missing some. The sample holds approximately 5,700 clones, under 50% seen once. The sequenced material came from gut tissue. The clonotype was recovered from a female BALB/c mouse given C57BL/6 T cells with graft-versus-host disease after an allogeneic hematopoietic cell transplant.

CDR3 residues: CASSSDWGAGAEQFF. CDR3 DNA (partial): TGTGCAAGCAGCTCCGACTGGGGGGCGGGAGCTGAGCAGTTC. The gene calls are TRBV16 and TRBJ2-1; 10 positions agree with TRBD2. The read falls 1 residue short of the CDR3 end, and the missing part is taken from the germline J gene. This CDR3 spans 15 amino acids. Germline V gene data show CDR1 as SGHSA and CDR2 as FRNQAP. Trimming took 4 bases from V and 7 from J; bases not matched to a gene: 7.